This T cell receptor (beta chain) was obtained from a study of T cell responses to AZD1222 COVID-19 vaccine. Study-level information: Pooled samples include second doses given at about 4 or 12 weeks. Regarding the study as a whole: Researchers took repertoire samples only after the peak T cell response had come. The sample set comprised mostly white British donors with more females, and clonal diversity was possibly underestimated. Just five to seven AZD1222 recipients tested seropositive at baseline.

Assay: immunoSEQ multiplex PCR; the TCRdb copy retains only in-frame clones and omits some. Counted here are 120,000 to 150,000 clones, about 91% occurring once; the ten biggest clones make up approximately 2.1%. Comment on this clone: Its matching antigen is unknown.

J gave up 2 bases and V 5 bases, and 3 bases lay outside the gene matches. Germline CDR1 reads MNHEY; CDR2 reads SVGEGT. The CDR3 spans 15 residues. The specimen was peripheral blood, collected on day 0 of AZD1222 vaccination. The chain carries TRBV6-2 or TRBV6-3 and TRBJ2-7, with 13 bases identical to TRBD2. The TCR originated in an adult in good health. CDR3 coding DNA: TGTGCCAGCAGTAGACTAGCGGGAGGAGCCTACGAGCAGTACTTC. Protein product: CASSRLAGGAYEQYF.